Shown below are 20 T cell receptor beta chains from a single sample sequenced in a study of identical twins. Each CDR3 protein is one row after TCRdb ran MiXCR on the 5' RACE reads. The sample contains about 210,000 distinct CDR3 sequences, around a tenth of which appear only once. Sequencing used memory (CD45RO+) T cells sorted from blood. The receptors here all came from a woman aged 18-35 years in good health.

V is TRBV5-6 and J is TRBJ2-1; the match to TRBD2 covers 9 bases. This CDR3 is 17 amino acids long. Germline CDR1 reads SGHDT; CDR2 reads YYEEEE. With V trimmed by 3 bases and J by 7 bases, 14 bases remained unmatched. Here the CDR3 reads CASSSFGAGGPRNEQFF. DNA for the CDR3: TGTGCCAGCAGCTCGTTTGGGGCGGGAGGGCCGAGAAATGAGCAGTTCTTC.

This clonotype was recorded at least ten times. The V call is TRBV12-3 or TRBV12-4, the J call TRBJ2-5, with TRBD2 matching over 8 bases. The CDR3 loop spans 14 amino acids. With 8 bases clipped from V and 5 bases from J, the junction kept 10 bases outside the gene matches. The CDR3 region is CASGTSSFRETQYF. DNA of the CDR3: TGTGCCAGCGGGACTAGTTCTTTCCGGGAGACCCAGTACTTC.

This clonotype was detected a few times. The chain employs TRBV12-3 or TRBV12-4 and TRBJ1-1; 7 bases match TRBD1. The V segment lost 8 bases and the J segment 0 bases; nucleotides outside the gene matches: 3. The CDR3 is 13 amino acids. The DNA of the CDR3 is TGTGCCAGCGGAGACAGGGTGAACACTGAAGCTTTCTTT. It is translated as CASGDRVNTEAFF.

This clonotype was counted only a few times. The chain links TRBV12-3 or TRBV12-4 to TRBJ2-1; 14 nucleotides line up with TRBD2. The CDR3 sequence is 15 residues long. V dropped 5 bases and J dropped 8; count of bases not matched to a gene: 5. The chain's CDR3 is CASSPGLAGVYEQFF. DNA for the CDR3: TGTGCCAGCAGTCCGGGACTAGCGGGAGTTTATGAGCAGTTCTTC.

This clonotype occurred many times. V usage is TRBV12-3 or TRBV12-4 and J usage is TRBJ2-3, with D perhaps TRBD1 (6 bases). This CDR3 is built from 15 residues. V was shortened by 6 bases and J by 9 bases, with 22 bases between the two germline ends. The CDR3 loop reads CASSPLMGAMGTQYF. The DNA of the CDR3 is TGTGCCAGCAGCCCACTCATGGGGGCGATGGGAACGCAGTATTTT.

This clonotype has ten or more counts. This chain joins TRBV20-1 and TRBJ2-3, with TRBD2 matching 7 bases. The CDR3 spans 15 residues. Germline-derived CDR1 and CDR2 are DFQATT and SNEGSKA (reference sequence). The junction had 7 bases not matched to a gene; V was cut back by 3 bases and J by 1 base. This chain's CDR3 is CSASSGLDRTDTQYF. The CDR3 region has the DNA TGCAGTGCTAGTTCCGGACTAGACCGCACAGATACGCAGTATTTT.

Concerning this clonotype: At one end, the junction sequence differs from germline, possibly due to a read error. The chain uses TRBV7-7 and TRBJ2-1, with 7 nucleotides matching TRBD1. Germline CDR1 SSHAT, CDR2 FNYEAQ (reference sequence). This CDR3 region has 15 residues. The CDR3 coding sequence is TGTGCTAGCAGCCCCGGGACAGCCTATTACAATGAGCAGTTCTTC. It translates to CASSPGTAYYNEQFF.

This clonotype was seen repeatedly, ten times or more. V and J are TRBV12-3 or TRBV12-4 and TRBJ2-3; the D is unclear. The CDR3 sequence is 14 residues long. Trimming shortened V by 3 bases and J by 2 bases, and 9 bases separated the two germline ends. The CDR3 DNA sequence: TGTGCCAGCAGTTTGAATAGGTACACAGATACGCAGTATTTT. Its protein is CASSLNRYTDTQYF.

Many counts were recorded for this clonotype. J is TRBJ1-4 and V is TRBV7-2; D not certain. The CDR3 contains 15 residues. V lost 2 bases, J lost 0 bases, and 7 bases lay in between. Germline V lookup: CDR1 SGHTA, CDR2 FQGNSA. As DNA, the CDR3 is TGTGCCAGCAGCTTAAGTGTGGCAACTAATGAAAAACTGTTTTTT. Translated, it gives CASSLSVATNEKLFF.

The genes are TRBV20-1 and TRBJ2-3; possible D gene TRBD2, 6 bases. In germline, CDR1 is DFQATT, CDR2 SNEGSKA (reference sequence). Trimming stripped 6 bases from V and 7 bases from J, with 14 bases between. The CDR3 covers 12 residues. CDR3 nucleotides: TGCAGTGCACCGGGACTTTCGAATACGCAGTATTTT. It is translated as CSAPGLSNTQYF.

The chain is built from TRBV11-3 and TRBJ1-1; D gene uncertain. The germline V gene encodes CDR1 SGHNT and CDR2 YENEEA. CDR3 length: 13 residues. Trimming removed 3 bases at V and 6 bases at J, with 11 bases between. CDR3 sequence: CASSFGVGAEAFF. The CDR3 nucleotides are TGTGCCAGCAGCTTTGGGGTGGGTGCTGAAGCTTTCTTT.

This clonotype has a handful of counts. The genes are TRBV7-2 and TRBJ2-5; maybe TRBD1 (6 bases). The CDR3 sequence is 15 residues long. Looked up from germline, CDR1 is SGHTA and CDR2 is FQGNSA. V lost 3 bases, J lost 4 bases, and 15 bases lay in between. The CDR3 sequence: CASSFNSGVRETQYF. In DNA form, the CDR3 reads TGTGCCAGCAGCTTTAATTCAGGGGTCCGAGAGACCCAGTACTTC. Drawing the rest from reference TRBV7-2 and TRBJ2-5, the complete variable domain is GAGVSQSPSNKVTEKGKDVELRCDPISGHTALYWYRQSLGQGLEFLIYFQGNSAPDKSGLPSDRFSAERTGGSVSTLTIQRTQQEDSAVYLCASSFNSGVRETQYFGPGTRLLVL.

This clonotype was seen a handful of times. This sequence joins TRBV12-3 or TRBV12-4 and TRBJ1-1, with TRBD1 identical over 12 bases. With V trimmed by 5 bases and J by 7 bases, 5 bases remained unmatched. The CDR3 runs 14 residues. The CDR3 coding sequence is TGTGCCAGCAGTAAAGGGACAGGGGGCCGTGAAGCTTTCTTT. Its translation: CASSKGTGGREAFF.

Only a few counts were recorded for this clonotype. The J gene is TRBJ1-1, the V gene TRBV20-1, with 7 bases aligning to TRBD1. Germline V gene data show CDR1 as DFQATT and CDR2 as SNEGSKA (reference sequence). The CDR3 is 13 amino acids. The V gene end was trimmed by 5 bases and the J gene end by 6 bases; junction bases not matched to a gene: 9. In nucleotides, the CDR3 is TGCAGTGCTGTGACAGGGACGAGGTCTGAAGCTTTCTTT. It specifies CSAVTGTRSEAFF.

This clonotype came up many times. This chain uses TRBV27 with TRBJ2-3; D is possibly TRBD1 (5 bases). V lost 6 bases, J lost 2 bases, and 15 bases lay in between. CDR3 size: 15 residues. The V gene's germline CDR1 is MNHEY and CDR2 SMNVEV (reference sequence). CDR3 in DNA: TGTGCCAGCAGACGACAGAATACCTTCACAGATACGCAGTATTTT. It encodes CASRRQNTFTDTQYF.

This clonotype has at least ten counts. This rearrangement joins TRBV12-3 or TRBV12-4 to TRBJ2-1; TRBD2 is a possible D gene (5 bases). Between the trimmed V and J ends, which lost 3 bases and 6 bases, there was a span of 15 bases. The CDR3 length is 15 residues. The CDR3 loop reads CASSFDGPGFNEQFF. The CDR3 DNA reads as TGTGCCAGCAGTTTCGATGGACCGGGGTTCAATGAGCAGTTCTTC.

Ten or more counts support this clonotype. This chain joins TRBV5-8 and TRBJ1-4, with D unclear. This CDR3 is built from 14 residues. Trimming removed 1 base at V and 8 bases at J, with 12 bases between. Germline CDR1 and CDR2: SGHTS and YDEGEE. The chain's CDR3 is CASSLLQDGEKLFF. CDR3 DNA sequence: TGTGCCAGCAGCTTGTTGCAGGATGGGGAAAAACTGTTTTTT. The complete variable domain, with remaining parts taken from reference TRBV5-8 and TRBJ1-4, reads EAGVTQSPTHLIKTRGQQATLRCSPISGHTSVYWYQQALGLGLQFLLWYDEGEERNRGNFPPRFSGRQFPNYSSELNVNALELEDSALYLCASSLLQDGEKLFFGSGTQLSVL.

This clonotype was counted between two and nine times. The rearrangement links TRBV6-1 to TRBJ1-2, with 8 bases lining up with TRBD1. Unmatched junction bases numbered 5, after V lost 6 bases and J lost 5 bases. Germline V lookup: CDR1 MNHNS, CDR2 SASEGT. This CDR3 comprises 13 residues. The CDR3 DNA sequence: TGTGCCAGCAGACAGACAGGGGTATATGGCTACACCTTC. Its translation: CASRQTGVYGYTF.

The rearrangement links TRBV20-1 to TRBJ2-1; 12 positions agree with TRBD2. This CDR3 has 16 residues. CDR1 and CDR2 (germline): DFQATT, SNEGSKA (reference sequence). V gave up 0 bases and J gave up 8 bases; unmatched junction bases: 8. The CDR3 spells CSARDRLAGVGYEQFF. The CDR3 DNA is TGCAGTGCTAGAGACCGACTAGCGGGAGTTGGGTATGAGCAGTTCTTC.

The chain has TRBV20-1 and TRBJ2-7, with D perhaps being TRBD1 or TRBD2 (5 bases each). The CDR3 is 12 amino acids. Trimming stripped 5 bases from V and 2 bases from J, with 10 bases between. Germline V CDR1 and CDR2: DFQATT, SNEGSKA (reference sequence). CDR3 sequence: CSAGDQAYEQYF. The CDR3 DNA sequence: TGCAGTGCTGGGGACCAGGCCTACGAGCAGTACTTC.